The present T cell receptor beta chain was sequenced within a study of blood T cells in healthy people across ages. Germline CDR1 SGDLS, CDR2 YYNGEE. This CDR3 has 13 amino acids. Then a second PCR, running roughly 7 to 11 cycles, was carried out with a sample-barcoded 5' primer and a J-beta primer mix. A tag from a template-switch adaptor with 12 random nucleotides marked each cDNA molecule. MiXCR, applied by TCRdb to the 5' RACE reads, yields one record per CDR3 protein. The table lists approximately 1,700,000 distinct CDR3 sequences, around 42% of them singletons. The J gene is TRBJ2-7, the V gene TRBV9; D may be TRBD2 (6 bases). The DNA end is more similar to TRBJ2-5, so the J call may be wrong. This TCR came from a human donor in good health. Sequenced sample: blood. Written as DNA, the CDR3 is TGTGCCAGCAGCGCTAGCGCGTACGAGACCCAGTACTTC. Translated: CASSASAYETQYF.